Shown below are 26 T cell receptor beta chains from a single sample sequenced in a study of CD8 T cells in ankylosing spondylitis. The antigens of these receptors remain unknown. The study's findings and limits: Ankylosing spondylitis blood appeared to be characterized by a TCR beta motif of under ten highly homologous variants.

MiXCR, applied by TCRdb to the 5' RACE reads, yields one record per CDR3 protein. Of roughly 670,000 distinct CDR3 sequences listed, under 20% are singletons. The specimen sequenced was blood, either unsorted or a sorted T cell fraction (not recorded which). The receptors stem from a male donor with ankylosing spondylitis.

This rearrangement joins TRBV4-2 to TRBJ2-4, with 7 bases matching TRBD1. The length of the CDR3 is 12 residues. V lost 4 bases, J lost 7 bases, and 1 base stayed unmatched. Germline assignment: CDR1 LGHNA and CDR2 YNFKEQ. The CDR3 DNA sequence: TGTGCCAGCAGCCCGACAGGGAACATTCAGTACTTC. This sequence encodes CASSPTGNIQYF.

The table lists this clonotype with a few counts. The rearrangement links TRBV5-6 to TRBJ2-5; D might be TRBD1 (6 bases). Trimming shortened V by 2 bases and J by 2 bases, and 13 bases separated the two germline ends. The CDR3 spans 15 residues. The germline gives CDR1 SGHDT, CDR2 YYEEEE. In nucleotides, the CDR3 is TGTGCCAGCAGCTTCAGATCACAGGGTCAAGAGACCCAGTACTTC. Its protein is CASSFRSQGQETQYF.

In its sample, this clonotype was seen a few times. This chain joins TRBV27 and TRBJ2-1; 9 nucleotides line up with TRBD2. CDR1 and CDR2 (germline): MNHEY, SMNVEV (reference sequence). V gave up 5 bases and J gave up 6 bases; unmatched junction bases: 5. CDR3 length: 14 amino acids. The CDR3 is CASSPGLASNEQFF. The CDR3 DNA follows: TGTGCCAGCAGTCCGGGACTAGCAAGCAATGAGCAGTTCTTC.

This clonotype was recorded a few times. The DNA for the CDR3 is TGTGCCAGCAGTTCCGAGGGGGCGCCTCAAGAGACCCAGTACTTC. It is translated as CASSSEGAPQETQYF. V usage is TRBV12-3 or TRBV12-4 and J usage is TRBJ2-5, with 7 positions matching TRBD1. The CDR3 consists of 15 residues. With V trimmed by 4 bases and J by 2 bases, 7 bases remained unmatched.

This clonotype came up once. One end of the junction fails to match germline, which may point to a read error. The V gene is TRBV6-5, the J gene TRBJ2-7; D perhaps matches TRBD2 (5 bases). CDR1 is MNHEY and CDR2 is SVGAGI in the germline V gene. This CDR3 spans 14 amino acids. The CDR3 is CGSGSNLDGYEQYF. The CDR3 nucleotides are TGTGGCAGCGGTTCTAACCTCGATGGTTACGAGCAGTACTTC.

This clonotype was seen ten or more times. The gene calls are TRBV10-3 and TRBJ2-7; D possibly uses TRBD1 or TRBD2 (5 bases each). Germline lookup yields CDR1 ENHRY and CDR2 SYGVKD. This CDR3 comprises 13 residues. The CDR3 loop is CGSCGDDSYEQYF. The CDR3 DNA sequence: TGTGGGTCTTGTGGGGACGATTCCTACGAGCAGTACTTC.

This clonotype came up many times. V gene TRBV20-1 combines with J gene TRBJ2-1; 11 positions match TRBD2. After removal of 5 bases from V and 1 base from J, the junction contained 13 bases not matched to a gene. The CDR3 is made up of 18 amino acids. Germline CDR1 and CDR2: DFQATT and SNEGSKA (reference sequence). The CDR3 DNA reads TGCAGTGCTTTGCGCCCCCAGGGGACTAGCGGTTCCTACAATGAGCAGTTCTTC. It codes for CSALRPQGTSGSYNEQFF.

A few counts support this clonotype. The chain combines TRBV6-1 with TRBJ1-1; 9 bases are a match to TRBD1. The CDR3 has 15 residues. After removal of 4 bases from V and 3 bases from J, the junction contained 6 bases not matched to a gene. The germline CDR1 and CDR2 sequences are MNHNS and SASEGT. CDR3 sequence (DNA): TGTGCCAGCAGTGCTGGACAGGGGATCTACACTGAAGCTTTCTTT. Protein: CASSAGQGIYTEAFF.

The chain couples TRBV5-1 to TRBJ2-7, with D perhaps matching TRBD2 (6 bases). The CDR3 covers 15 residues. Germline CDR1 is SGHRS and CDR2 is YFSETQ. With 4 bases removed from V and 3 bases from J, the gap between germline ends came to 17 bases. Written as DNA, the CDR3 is TGCGCCAGCAGCCCCACCCGCAGACTAGGCTACGAGCAGTACTTC. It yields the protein CASSPTRRLGYEQYF.

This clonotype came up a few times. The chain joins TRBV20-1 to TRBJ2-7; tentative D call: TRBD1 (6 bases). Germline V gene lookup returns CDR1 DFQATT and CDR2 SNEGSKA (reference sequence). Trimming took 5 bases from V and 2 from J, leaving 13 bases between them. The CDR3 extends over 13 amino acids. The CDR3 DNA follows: TGCAGTGCTGAGGGAGACAGGACCTACGAGCAGTACTTC. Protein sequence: CSAEGDRTYEQYF.

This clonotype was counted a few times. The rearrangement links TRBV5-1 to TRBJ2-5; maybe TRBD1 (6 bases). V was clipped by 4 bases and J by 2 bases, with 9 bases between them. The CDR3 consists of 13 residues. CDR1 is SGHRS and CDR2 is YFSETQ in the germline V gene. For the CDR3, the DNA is TGCGCCAGCAGCGACAGGCCGCAAGAGACCCAGTACTTC. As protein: CASSDRPQETQYF. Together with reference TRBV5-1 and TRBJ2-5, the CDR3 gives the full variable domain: KAGVTQTPRYLIKTRGQQVTLSCSPISGHRSVSWYQQTPGQGLQFLFEYFSETQRNKGNFPGRFSGRQFSNSRSEMNVSTLELGDSALYLCASSDRPQETQYFGPGTRLLVL.

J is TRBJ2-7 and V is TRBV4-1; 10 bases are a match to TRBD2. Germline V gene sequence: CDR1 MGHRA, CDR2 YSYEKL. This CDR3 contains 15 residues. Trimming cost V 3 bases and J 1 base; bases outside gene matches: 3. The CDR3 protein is CASSQASGSSYEQYF. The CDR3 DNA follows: TGCGCCAGCAGCCAGGCTAGCGGGAGTTCCTACGAGCAGTACTTC.

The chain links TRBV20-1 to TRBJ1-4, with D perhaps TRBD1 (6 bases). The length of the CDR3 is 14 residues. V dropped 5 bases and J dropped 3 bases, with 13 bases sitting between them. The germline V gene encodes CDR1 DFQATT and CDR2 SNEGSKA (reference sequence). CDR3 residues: CSASKGGANEKLFF. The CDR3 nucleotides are TGCAGTGCTTCGAAGGGGGGGGCTAATGAAAAACTGTTTTTT.

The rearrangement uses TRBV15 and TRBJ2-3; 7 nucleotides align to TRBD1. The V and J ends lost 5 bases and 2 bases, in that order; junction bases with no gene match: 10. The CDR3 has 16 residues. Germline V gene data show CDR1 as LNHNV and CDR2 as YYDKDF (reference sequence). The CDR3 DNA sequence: TGTGCCACCAGCCTCCGACCCCAGGGGGTCACAGATACGCAGTATTTT. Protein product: CATSLRPQGVTDTQYF.

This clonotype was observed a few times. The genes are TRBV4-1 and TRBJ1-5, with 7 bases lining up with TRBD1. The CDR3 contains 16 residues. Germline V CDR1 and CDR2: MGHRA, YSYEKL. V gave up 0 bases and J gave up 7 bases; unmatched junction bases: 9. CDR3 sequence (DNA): TGCGCCAGCAGCCAAGATCCGGGCAGGGGGGTGCAGCCCCAGCATTTT. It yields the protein CASSQDPGRGVQPQHF.

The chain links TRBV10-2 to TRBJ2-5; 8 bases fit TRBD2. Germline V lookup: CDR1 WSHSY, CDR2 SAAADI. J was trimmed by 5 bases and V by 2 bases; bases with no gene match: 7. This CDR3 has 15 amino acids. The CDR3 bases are TGCGCCAGCAGTGAGGCCGGGAGGGCAGGGGAGACCCAGTACTTC. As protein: CASSEAGRAGETQYF.

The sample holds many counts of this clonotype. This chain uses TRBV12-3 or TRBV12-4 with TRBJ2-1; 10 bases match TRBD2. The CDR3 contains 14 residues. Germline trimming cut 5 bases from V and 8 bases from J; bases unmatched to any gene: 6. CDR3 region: CASSPTGLAHEQFF. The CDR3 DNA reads TGTGCCAGCAGTCCCACGGGACTAGCGCATGAGCAGTTCTTC.

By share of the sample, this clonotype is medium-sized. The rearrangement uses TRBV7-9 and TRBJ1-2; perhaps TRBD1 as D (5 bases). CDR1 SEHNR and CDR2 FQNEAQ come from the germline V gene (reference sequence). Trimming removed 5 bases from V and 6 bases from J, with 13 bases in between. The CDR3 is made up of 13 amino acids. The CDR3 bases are TGTGCCAGCAGCCCGGGGGAGGGCAATGGCTACACCTTC. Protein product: CASSPGEGNGYTF.

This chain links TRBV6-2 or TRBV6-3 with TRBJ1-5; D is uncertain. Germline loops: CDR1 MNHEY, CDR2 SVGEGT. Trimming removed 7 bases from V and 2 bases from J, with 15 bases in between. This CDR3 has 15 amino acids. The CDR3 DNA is TGTGCCAGCACCAAGTCCATTGAAGGCAATCAGCCCCAGCATTTT. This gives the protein CASTKSIEGNQPQHF.

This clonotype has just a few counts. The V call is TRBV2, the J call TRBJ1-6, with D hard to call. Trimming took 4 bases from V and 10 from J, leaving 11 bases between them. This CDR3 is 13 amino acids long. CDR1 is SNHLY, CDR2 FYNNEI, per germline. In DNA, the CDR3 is TGTGCCAGCAGTGGAGGCAGAACATCACCCCTCCACTTT. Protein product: CASSGGRTSPLHF.

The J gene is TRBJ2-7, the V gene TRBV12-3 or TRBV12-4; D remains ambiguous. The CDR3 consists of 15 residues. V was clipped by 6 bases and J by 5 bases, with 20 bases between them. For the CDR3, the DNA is TGTGCCAGCAGCCCGCCGGCCGGGCCGCTCCACGAGCAGTACTTC. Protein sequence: CASSPPAGPLHEQYF.

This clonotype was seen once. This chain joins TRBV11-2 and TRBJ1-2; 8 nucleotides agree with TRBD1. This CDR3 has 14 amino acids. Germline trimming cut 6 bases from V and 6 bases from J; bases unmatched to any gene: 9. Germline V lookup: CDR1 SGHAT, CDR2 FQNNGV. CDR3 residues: CASRPTGGGDGYTF. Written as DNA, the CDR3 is TGTGCCAGCAGACCTACAGGGGGGGGCGATGGCTACACCTTC.

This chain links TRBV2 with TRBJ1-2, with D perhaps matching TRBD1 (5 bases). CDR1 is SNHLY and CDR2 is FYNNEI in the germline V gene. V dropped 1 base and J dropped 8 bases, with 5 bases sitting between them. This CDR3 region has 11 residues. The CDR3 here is CASSEDRGYTF. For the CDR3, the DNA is TGTGCCAGCAGTGAAGACAGGGGCTACACCTTC.

As DNA, the CDR3 is TGCAGGGGAATTGAGAGCTCCTACAATGAGCAGTTCTTC. This encodes CRGIESSYNEQFF. This rearrangement joins TRBV20-1 to TRBJ2-1; D remains ambiguous. From germline, CDR1 is DFQATT and CDR2 SNEGSKA (reference sequence). This CDR3 spans 13 amino acids.

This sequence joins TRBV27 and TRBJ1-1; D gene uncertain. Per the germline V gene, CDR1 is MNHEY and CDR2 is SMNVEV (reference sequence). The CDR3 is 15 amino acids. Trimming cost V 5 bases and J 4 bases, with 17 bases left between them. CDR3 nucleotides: TGTGCCAGCAGTCCGCCCCAGGTGGGGTTCACTGAAGCTTTCTTT. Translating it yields CASSPPQVGFTEAFF.

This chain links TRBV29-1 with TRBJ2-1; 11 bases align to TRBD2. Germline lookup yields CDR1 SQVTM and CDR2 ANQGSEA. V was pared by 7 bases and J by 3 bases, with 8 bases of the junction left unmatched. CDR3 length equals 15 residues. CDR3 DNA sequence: TGCAGCGCCGACCCGACTAGCGGGGTCTACAATGAGCAGTTCTTC. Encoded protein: CSADPTSGVYNEQFF.